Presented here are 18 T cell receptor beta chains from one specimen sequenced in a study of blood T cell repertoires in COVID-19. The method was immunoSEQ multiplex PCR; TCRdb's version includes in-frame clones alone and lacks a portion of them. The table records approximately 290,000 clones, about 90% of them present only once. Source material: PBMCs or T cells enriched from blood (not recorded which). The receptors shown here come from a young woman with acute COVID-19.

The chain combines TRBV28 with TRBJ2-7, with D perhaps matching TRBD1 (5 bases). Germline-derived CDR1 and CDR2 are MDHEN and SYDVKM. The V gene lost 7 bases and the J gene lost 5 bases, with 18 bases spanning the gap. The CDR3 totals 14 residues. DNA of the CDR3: TGTGCCAGCACCAGAAGGCAGGGTTCCCACGAGCAGTACTTC. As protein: CASTRRQGSHEQYF.

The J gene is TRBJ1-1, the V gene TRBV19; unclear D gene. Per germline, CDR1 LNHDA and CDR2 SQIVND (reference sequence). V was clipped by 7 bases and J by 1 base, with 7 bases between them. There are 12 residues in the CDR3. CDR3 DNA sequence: TGTGCCAGTATGCCAGGGAACACTGAAGCTTTCTTT. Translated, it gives CASMPGNTEAFF.

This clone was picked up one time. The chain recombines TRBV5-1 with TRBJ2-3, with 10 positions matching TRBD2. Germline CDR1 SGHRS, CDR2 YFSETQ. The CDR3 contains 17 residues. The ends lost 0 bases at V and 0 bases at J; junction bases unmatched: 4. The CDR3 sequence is CASSLGLAGSSTDTQYF. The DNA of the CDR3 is TGCGCCAGCAGCTTGGGACTAGCGGGTTCTAGCACAGATACGCAGTATTTT.

The CDR3 reads CASSQDNRARAPDTQYF. In DNA, the CDR3 is TGTGCCAGCAGCCAAGATAACAGGGCGCGCGCCCCAGATACGCAGTATTTT. V usage is TRBV4-2 and J usage is TRBJ2-3, with a tentative D call TRBD1 (6 bases). Trimming removed 0 bases from V and 4 bases from J, with 17 bases in between. Germline-derived CDR1 and CDR2 are LGHNA and YNFKEQ. The length of the CDR3 is 17 residues.

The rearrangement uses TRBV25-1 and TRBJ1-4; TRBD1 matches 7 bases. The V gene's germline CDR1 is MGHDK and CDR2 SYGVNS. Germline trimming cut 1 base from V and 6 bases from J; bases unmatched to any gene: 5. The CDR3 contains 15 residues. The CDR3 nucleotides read TGTGCCAGCAGTGAATTAACAGGGGTGGATGAAAAACTGTTTTTT. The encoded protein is CASSELTGVDEKLFF.

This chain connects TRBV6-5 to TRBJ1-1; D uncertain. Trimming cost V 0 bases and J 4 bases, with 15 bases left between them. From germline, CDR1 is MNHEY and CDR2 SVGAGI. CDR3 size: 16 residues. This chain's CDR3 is CASSYSIKPGVTEAFF. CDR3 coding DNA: TGTGCCAGCAGTTACTCGATAAAGCCCGGGGTCACTGAAGCTTTCTTT.

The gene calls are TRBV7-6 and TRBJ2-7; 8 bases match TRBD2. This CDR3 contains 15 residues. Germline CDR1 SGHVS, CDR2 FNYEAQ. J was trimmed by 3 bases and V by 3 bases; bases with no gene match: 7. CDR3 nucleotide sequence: TGTGCCAGCAGCTTTTCCGCGGGAGGACTCTACGAGCAGTACTTC. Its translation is CASSFSAGGLYEQYF.

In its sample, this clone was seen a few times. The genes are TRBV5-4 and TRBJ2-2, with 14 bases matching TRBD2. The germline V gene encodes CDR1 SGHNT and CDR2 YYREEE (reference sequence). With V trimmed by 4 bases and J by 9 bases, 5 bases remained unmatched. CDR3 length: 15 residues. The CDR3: CASSVGTSGSWELFF. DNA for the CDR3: TGTGCCAGCAGCGTCGGGACTAGCGGGAGCTGGGAGCTGTTTTTT. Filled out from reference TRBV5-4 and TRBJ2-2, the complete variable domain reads ETGVTQSPTHLIKTRGQQVTLRCSSQSGHNTVSWYQQALGQGPQFIFQYYREEENGRGNFPPRFSGLQFPNYSSELNVNALELDDSALYLCASSVGTSGSWELFFGEGSRLTVL.

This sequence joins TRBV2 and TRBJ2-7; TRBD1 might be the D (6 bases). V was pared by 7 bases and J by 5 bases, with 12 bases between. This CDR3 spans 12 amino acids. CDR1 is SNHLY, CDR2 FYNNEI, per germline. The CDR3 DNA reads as TGTGCCAGCAACGGTTGGGGGCACGAGCAGTACTTC. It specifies CASNGWGHEQYF.

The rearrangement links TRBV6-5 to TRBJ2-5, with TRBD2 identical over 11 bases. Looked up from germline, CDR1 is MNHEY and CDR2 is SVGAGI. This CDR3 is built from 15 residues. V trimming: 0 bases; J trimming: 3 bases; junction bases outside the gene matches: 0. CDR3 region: CASSYSGLAEETQYF. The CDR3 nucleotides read TGTGCCAGCAGTTACTCGGGACTAGCGGAAGAGACCCAGTACTTC.

DNA of the CDR3: TGTGCCAGCAGTGATGACAGGGGCACAGATACGCAGTATTTT. Protein: CASSDDRGTDTQYF. The chain has TRBV2 and TRBJ2-3; TRBD1 matches 7 bases. The CDR3 has 14 amino acids. Losses at the gene ends were 3 bases for V and 1 base for J; bases not matched to a gene: 1. CDR1 is SNHLY and CDR2 is FYNNEI in the germline V gene. The variable domain in full, with the rest retrieved from reference TRBV2 and TRBJ2-3, is EPEVTQTPSHQVTQMGQEVILRCVPISNHLYFYWYRQILGQKVEFLVSFYNNEISEKSEIFDDQFSVERPDGSNFTLKIRSTKLEDSAMYFCASSDDRGTDTQYFGPGTRLTVL.

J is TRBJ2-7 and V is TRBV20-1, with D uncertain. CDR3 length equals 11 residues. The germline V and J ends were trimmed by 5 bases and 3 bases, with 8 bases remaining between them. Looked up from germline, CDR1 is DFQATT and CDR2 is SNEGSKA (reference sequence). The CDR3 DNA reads TGCAGTGCTCCCTACTACTACGAGCAGTACTTC. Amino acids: CSAPYYYEQYF.

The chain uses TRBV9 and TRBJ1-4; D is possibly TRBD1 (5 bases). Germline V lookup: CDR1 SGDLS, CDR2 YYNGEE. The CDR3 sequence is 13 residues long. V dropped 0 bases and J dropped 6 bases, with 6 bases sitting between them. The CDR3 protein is CASSVEGDEKLFF. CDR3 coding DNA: TGTGCCAGCAGCGTAGAAGGGGATGAAAAACTGTTTTTT.

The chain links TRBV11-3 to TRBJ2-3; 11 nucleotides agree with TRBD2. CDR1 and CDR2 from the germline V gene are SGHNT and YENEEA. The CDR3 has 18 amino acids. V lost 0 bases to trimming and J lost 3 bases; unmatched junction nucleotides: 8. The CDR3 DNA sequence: TGTGCCAGCAGCTTAGACGGCGAGTTAGCGGGAGGGACAGATACGCAGTATTTT. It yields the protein CASSLDGELAGGTDTQYF. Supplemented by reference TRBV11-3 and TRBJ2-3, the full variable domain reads EAGVVQSPRYKIIEKKQPVAFWCNPISGHNTLYWYLQNLGQGPELLIRYENEEAVDDSQLPKDRFSAERLKGVDSTLKIQPAELGDSAVYLCASSLDGELAGGTDTQYFGPGTRLTVL.

CDR3 sequence reads: CASSMSLNTEAFF. CDR3 bases: TGTGCCAGTAGTATGTCTCTGAACACTGAAGCTTTCTTT. The chain employs TRBV19 and TRBJ1-1, with D uncertain. This CDR3 comprises 13 residues. Looked up from germline, CDR1 is LNHDA and CDR2 is SQIVND (reference sequence). V was shortened by 3 bases and J by 0 bases, with 5 bases between the two germline ends.

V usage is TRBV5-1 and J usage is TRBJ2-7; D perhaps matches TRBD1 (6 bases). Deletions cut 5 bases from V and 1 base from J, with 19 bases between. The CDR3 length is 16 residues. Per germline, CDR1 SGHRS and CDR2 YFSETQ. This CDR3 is CASRPDPGAGSYEQYF. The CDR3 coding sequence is TGCGCCAGCAGACCCGATCCAGGGGCGGGTTCCTACGAGCAGTACTTC.

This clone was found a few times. The CDR3 region has the DNA TGCGCCAGCAGCTCCGTGGAGGCGTCCACTAATGAAAAACTGTTTTTT. It codes for CASSSVEASTNEKLFF. This rearrangement joins TRBV5-1 to TRBJ1-4; no clear D gene. Trimming pared 3 bases from V and 2 bases from J, leaving 14 bases between. CDR1 SGHRS and CDR2 YFSETQ come from the germline V gene. CDR3 length: 16 residues.

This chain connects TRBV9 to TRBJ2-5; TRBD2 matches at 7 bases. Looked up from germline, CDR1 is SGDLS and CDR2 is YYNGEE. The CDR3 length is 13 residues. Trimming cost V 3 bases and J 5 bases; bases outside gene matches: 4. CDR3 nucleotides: TGTGCCAGCAGCGGACTAGCAAGGGAGACCCAGTACTTC. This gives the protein CASSGLARETQYF.